One sample yielded the 23 T cell receptor beta chains listed below, sequenced in a study of neurological immune-mediated disorders. TCRdb used MiXCR to reprocess the 5' RACE reads, holding one entry per CDR3 protein. The repertoire holds under 35,000 distinct CDR3 sequences, with 1.5% as singletons. The sample comprised PBMCs. Source of these receptors: a woman in her 30s with multiple sclerosis.

This clonotype was seen at least ten times. The DNA for the CDR3 is TGTGCCAGCAGCGTAGTGGCGGGGGGCGCGAATGAGCAGTTCTTC. It is translated as CASSVVAGGANEQFF. V is TRBV9 and J is TRBJ2-1; 8 bases line up with TRBD2. Germline V gene lookup returns CDR1 SGDLS and CDR2 YYNGEE. This CDR3 has 15 amino acids. V was clipped by 0 bases and J by 7 bases; unmatched bases: 6.

Sample share makes this clonotype medium-sized. V gene TRBV10-3 combines with J gene TRBJ2-3, with unresolved D. Germline loops: CDR1 ENHRY, CDR2 SYGVKD. V lost 4 bases, J lost 0 bases, and 11 bases lay in between. This CDR3 is 15 amino acids long. The CDR3 spells CAISGSKRSTDTQYF. CDR3 bases: TGTGCCATCAGTGGGTCCAAGCGTAGCACAGATACGCAGTATTTT.

The sample holds many counts of this clonotype. The chain uses TRBV29-1 and TRBJ1-4; D ambiguous. The CDR3 is made up of 11 amino acids. V dropped 4 bases and J dropped 5 bases, with 5 bases sitting between them. Germline lookup yields CDR1 SQVTM and CDR2 ANQGSEA. The CDR3 here is CSVGKNEKLFF. The CDR3 DNA reads TGCAGCGTTGGGAAGAATGAAAAACTGTTTTTT.

In this sample, this clonotype turned up many times. This rearrangement joins TRBV7-7 to TRBJ2-5; perhaps TRBD2 as D (6 bases). This CDR3 comprises 13 residues. V was clipped by 6 bases and J by 3 bases, with 11 bases between them. Per the germline V gene, CDR1 is SSHAT and CDR2 is FNYEAQ (reference sequence). The CDR3 loop is CASSRGLEETQYF. DNA of the CDR3: TGTGCCAGCAGTAGGGGACTTGAAGAGACCCAGTACTTC. The variable domain in full, with the rest retrieved from reference TRBV7-7 and TRBJ2-5, is GAGVSQSPRYKVTKRGQDVTLRCDPISSHATLYWYQQALGQGPEFLTYFNYEAQPDKSGLPSDRFSAERPEGSISTLTIQRTEQRDSAMYRCASSRGLEETQYFGPGTRLLVL.

This clonotype showed up many times. The gene calls are TRBV6-5 and TRBJ2-2; D possibly corresponds to TRBD1 (6 bases). The CDR3 is 15 amino acids. The V gene lost 7 bases and the J gene lost 9 bases, with 21 bases spanning the gap. Germline V gene sequence: CDR1 MNHEY, CDR2 SVGAGI. The CDR3 DNA reads TGTGCCAGCACGATGGGGCAGGGGAGAAATAGGGAGCTGTTTTTT. Its protein is CASTMGQGRNRELFF.

There are many counts of this clonotype. This chain's CDR3 is CASSLGDSHSYEQYF. CDR3 DNA: TGCGCCAGCAGCTTGGGGGATTCCCACTCCTACGAGCAGTACTTC. This chain joins TRBV5-1 and TRBJ2-7; D is unresolved. Germline CDR1 and CDR2: SGHRS and YFSETQ. The length of the CDR3 is 15 residues. Trimming took 0 bases from V and 0 from J, leaving 10 bases between them.

In this sample, this clonotype turned up many times. The chain carries TRBV12-3 or TRBV12-4 and TRBJ2-3; 8 nucleotides agree with TRBD2. This CDR3 spans 15 amino acids. The J segment lost 0 bases and the V segment lost 7 bases, leaving 6 bases of the junction unmatched. The CDR3 loop reads CASKPQRGSTDTQYF. CDR3 coding DNA: TGTGCCAGCAAACCTCAGCGGGGGAGCACAGATACGCAGTATTTT.

This clonotype was seen at least ten times. The rearrangement links TRBV5-6 to TRBJ1-1; possible D gene TRBD1, 5 bases. The CDR3 has 14 residues. CDR1 is SGHDT and CDR2 is YYEEEE in the germline V gene. Trimming took off 1 base at V and 3 bases at J, with 10 bases between the two ends. For the CDR3, the DNA is TGTGCCAGCAGCTTGAACAGGAAGGACACTGAAGCTTTCTTT. As protein: CASSLNRKDTEAFF.

This clonotype was picked up a small number of times. V and J are TRBV6-6 and TRBJ1-2; D is perhaps TRBD1 (5 bases). The germline V gene has CDR1 MNHNY and CDR2 SVGAGI (reference sequence). The CDR3 sequence is 16 residues long. V lost 5 bases, J lost 2 bases, and 18 bases lay in between. The CDR3 nucleotides read TGTGCCAGCAGTGCAGACTGGGGGGGGTCCAACTATGGCTACACCTTC. Translation: CASSADWGGSNYGYTF.

There are many counts of this clonotype. V is TRBV5-1 and J is TRBJ1-4, with 9 bases matching TRBD1. Germline lookup yields CDR1 SGHRS and CDR2 YFSETQ. The CDR3 loop spans 13 amino acids. Trimming cost V 4 bases and J 7 bases; bases outside gene matches: 2. The CDR3 sequence is CASSMTGGEKLFF. CDR3 sequence (DNA): TGCGCCAGCAGCATGACAGGGGGTGAAAAACTGTTTTTT.

This clonotype was seen at least ten times. The chain joins TRBV3-1 to TRBJ2-7, with D maybe TRBD2 (7 bases). Germline V lookup: CDR1 LGHDT, CDR2 YNNKEL (reference sequence). V lost 4 bases and J lost 2, with 12 bases in between. This CDR3 region has 14 residues. Written as DNA, the CDR3 is TGTGCCAGCAGCCGTGGGGGGGGCACCTACGAGCAGTACTTC. Encoded protein: CASSRGGGTYEQYF.

The chain joins TRBV28 to TRBJ1-2, with a tentative D call TRBD1 (5 bases). This CDR3 region has 13 residues. Germline V gives CDR1 MDHEN, CDR2 SYDVKM. The CDR3 protein is CVSSQPGPVSYTF. The CDR3 DNA is TGTGTCAGTAGCCAACCGGGGCCAGTAAGCTACACCTTC.

This clonotype was counted ten times or more. In DNA, the CDR3 is TGTGCCAGCAGCTTGGAGGGACTCTACACCGGGGAGCTGTTTTTT. Protein sequence: CASSLEGLYTGELFF. The rearrangement links TRBV5-5 to TRBJ2-2, with TRBD2 as a possible D gene (6 bases). The CDR3 sequence is 15 residues long. V was shortened by 0 bases and J by 3 bases, with 9 bases between the two germline ends. Germline V gene lookup returns CDR1 SGHKS and CDR2 YYEKEE (reference sequence). Looking up the rest from reference TRBV5-5 and TRBJ2-2 gives the full variable domain: DAGVTQSPTHLIKTRGQQVTLRCSPISGHKSVSWYQQVLGQGPQFIFQYYEKEERGRGNFPDRFSARQFPNYSSELNVNALLLGDSALYLCASSLEGLYTGELFFGEGSRLTVL.

This clonotype was detected many times. The chain employs TRBV7-2 and TRBJ2-4; D is uncertain. The CDR3 totals 16 residues. The V end was cut by 1 base, the J end by 0 bases, with 10 bases between. Germline CDR1 and CDR2: SGHTA and FQGNSA. In DNA form, the CDR3 reads TGTGCCAGCAGCTTAGTCGCACAGCTAGCCAAAAACATTCAGTACTTC. Amino acids: CASSLVAQLAKNIQYF.

This sequence joins TRBV29-1 and TRBJ1-1, with D tentatively TRBD1 (5 bases). Trimming pared 0 bases from V and 2 bases from J, leaving 7 bases between. Germline V gene sequence: CDR1 SQVTM, CDR2 ANQGSEA. This CDR3 is built from 13 residues. The CDR3: CSVEEGGNTEAFF. The DNA for the CDR3 is TGCAGCGTTGAAGAGGGGGGAAACACTGAAGCTTTCTTT.

This clonotype was recorded at least ten times. The chain has TRBV5-1 and TRBJ1-2; D gene unclear. Trimming shortened V by 4 bases and J by 1 base, and 11 bases separated the two germline ends. This CDR3 has 14 amino acids. Germline values: CDR1 SGHRS, CDR2 YFSETQ. The CDR3 region is CASSQSGGNYGYTF. The CDR3 coding sequence is TGCGCCAGCAGCCAGTCCGGAGGTAACTATGGCTACACCTTC.

By frequency in the sample, this clonotype is medium-sized. The CDR3 coding sequence is TGCAGTGCTTTGGCAGGGACCGGGGAGCTGTTTTTT. Encoded protein: CSALAGTGELFF. The gene calls are TRBV20-1 and TRBJ2-2, with TRBD1 as a possible D gene (5 bases). The V end lost 5 bases, the J end lost 5 bases, and 9 bases lay between the germline ends. CDR1 and CDR2 from the germline V gene are DFQATT and SNEGSKA (reference sequence). CDR3 length: 12 residues.

A few counts support this clonotype. This chain connects TRBV5-1 to TRBJ2-3; D is unclear. Germline V gives CDR1 SGHRS, CDR2 YFSETQ. The length of the CDR3 is 15 residues. V was clipped by 5 bases and J by 0 bases, with 13 bases between them. CDR3 DNA: TGCGCCAGCAGTAACATTGGAGCTAGCACAGATACGCAGTATTTT. Translation: CASSNIGASTDTQYF. Combining the CDR3 with reference TRBV5-1 and TRBJ2-3 gives the whole variable domain KAGVTQTPRYLIKTRGQQVTLSCSPISGHRSVSWYQQTPGQGLQFLFEYFSETQRNKGNFPGRFSGRQFSNSRSEMNVSTLELGDSALYLCASSNIGASTDTQYFGPGTRLTVL.

This clonotype has ten or more counts. J is TRBJ2-3 and V is TRBV9, with TRBD2 identical over 14 bases. The length of the CDR3 is 16 residues. Trimming at V came to 4 bases and at J to 4 bases, leaving 5 bases not matched to a gene. CDR1 SGDLS and CDR2 YYNGEE come from the germline V gene. The CDR3 sequence: CASSTTTSGGADTQYF. The CDR3 bases are TGTGCCAGCAGCACTACGACTAGCGGGGGGGCAGATACGCAGTATTTT.

This clonotype was seen ten or more times. The rearrangement joins TRBV11-3 to TRBJ2-3, with unresolved D. Trimming removed 0 bases at V and 0 bases at J, with 7 bases between. The CDR3 has 15 residues. The germline V gene encodes CDR1 SGHNT and CDR2 YENEEA. CDR3 sequence: CASSLEAPSTDTQYF. The CDR3 DNA is TGTGCCAGCAGCTTAGAAGCCCCTAGCACAGATACGCAGTATTTT.

This clonotype was observed at least ten times. The chain uses TRBV6-2 or TRBV6-3 and TRBJ2-7; TRBD1 agrees at 8 bases. Germline V gene sequence: CDR1 MNHEY, CDR2 SVGEGT. The V segment lost 6 bases and the J segment 4 bases; nucleotides outside the gene matches: 14. This CDR3 spans 16 amino acids. The CDR3, as DNA: TGTGCCAGCAGGAGAAACTCTGACAGGGGAAGATACGAGCAGTACTTC. This translates into CASRRNSDRGRYEQYF.

This clonotype came up many times. J is TRBJ2-2 and V is TRBV20-1; 7 positions agree with TRBD1. V shed 5 bases and J 6 bases; nucleotides not matched to a gene: 9. The CDR3 is made up of 14 amino acids. Germline CDR1 is DFQATT and CDR2 is SNEGSKA (reference sequence). The chain's CDR3 is CSASAGTDAGELFF. CDR3 DNA sequence: TGCAGTGCTTCAGCCGGGACAGACGCCGGGGAGCTGTTTTTT.

At least ten counts were recorded for this clonotype. The V call is TRBV20-1, the J call TRBJ2-5; tentative D call: TRBD2 (6 bases). Germline lookup yields CDR1 DFQATT and CDR2 SNEGSKA (reference sequence). Trimming removed 5 bases from V and 3 bases from J, with 13 bases in between. The CDR3 is 13 residues long. The chain's CDR3 is CSAGRDSKETQYF. CDR3 nucleotide sequence: TGCAGTGCTGGACGGGACTCAAAAGAGACCCAGTACTTC.